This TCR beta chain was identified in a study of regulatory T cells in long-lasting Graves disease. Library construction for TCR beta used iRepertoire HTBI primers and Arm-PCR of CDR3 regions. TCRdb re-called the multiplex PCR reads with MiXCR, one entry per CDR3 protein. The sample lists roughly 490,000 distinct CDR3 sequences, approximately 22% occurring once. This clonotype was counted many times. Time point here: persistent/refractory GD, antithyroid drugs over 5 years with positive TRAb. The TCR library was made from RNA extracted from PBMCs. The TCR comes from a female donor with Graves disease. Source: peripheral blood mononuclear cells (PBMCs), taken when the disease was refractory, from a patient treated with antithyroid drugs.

The CDR3 sequence: CASSLGTGGSETQYF. The DNA for the CDR3 is TGTGCCAGCAGCTTAGGGACAGGGGGCTCAGAGACCCAGTACTTC. The genes are TRBV11-2 and TRBJ2-5; 11 bases are a match to TRBD1. Germline lookup yields CDR1 SGHAT and CDR2 FQNNGV. The CDR3 sequence is 15 residues long. V dropped 1 base and J dropped 4; count of bases not matched to a gene: 2.